These T cell receptor beta chains were read from a single sample in a study of T cell responses to AZD1222 COVID-19 vaccine. Using immunoSEQ multiplex PCR, the repertoire was profiled, and TCRdb retains in-frame clones only, with some absent. The table shows around 72,000 clones, with more than 75% occurring only once. The sample consisted of peripheral blood, taken on day 0 of AZD1222 vaccination. The receptors here all came from an adult in good health. Both conserved end residues are part of each CDR3. D genes are given only for firm matches. Rows may omit the clone size; those that give it use once, few, many or a size class.

d_gene	len	v_gene	j_gene	abundance	CDR3nt	CDR3aa
NA	13	TRBV30	TRBJ1-1	NA	TGTGCCTGGAACAGCGGCGGTGGGACTGAAGCTTTCTTT	CAWNSGGGTEAFF
NA	13	TRBV2	TRBJ1-1	once	TGTGCCAGCAGAGGCAGGGCCTACACTGAAGCTTTCTTT	CASRGRAYTEAFF
NA	14	TRBV5-4	TRBJ2-5	NA	TGTGCCAGCACGCCGGGATTTCACCAAGAGACCCAGTACTTC	CASTPGFHQETQYF
NA	14	TRBV18	TRBJ2-1	NA	TGTGCCAGCTCACCAGGGACACAGGGCAATGAGCAGTTCTTC	CASSPGTQGNEQFF
NA	16	TRBV5-1	TRBJ1-2	NA	TGCGCCAGCAGCTTGGCCCCCACAGGATTAACCTATGGCTACACCTTC	CASSLAPTGLTYGYTF
TRBD2	18	TRBV7-2	TRBJ2-3	NA	TGTGCCAGCAGCTTAAAGACGACTAGCGGGGGGGAAGTAGATACGCAGTATTTT	CASSLKTTSGGEVDTQYF
NA	16	TRBV18	TRBJ2-7	NA	TGTGCCAGCTCACCACTCGACAGGTGTACATCCTACGAGCAGTACTTC	CASSPLDRCTSYEQYF
NA	15	TRBV7-6	TRBJ1-2	NA	TGTGCCAGCAGCTTACGGCCAGCCACTAACTATGGCTACACCTTC	CASSLRPATNYGYTF
TRBD1	14	TRBV5-1	TRBJ1-2	NA	TGCGCCAGCACCGCCGGGACAGGGGGCAATGGCTACACCTTC	CASTAGTGGNGYTF
TRBD1	19	TRBV27	TRBJ1-1	NA	TGTGCCAGCACCCCAGACGGGACAGGGGGAGTTTACATGAACACTGAAGCTTTCTTT	CASTPDGTGGVYMNTEAFF
TRBD1	14	TRBV6-5	TRBJ2-1	few	TGTGCCAGCAGTTACTTCCAGGGGGCGAATGAGCAGTTCTTC	CASSYFQGANEQFF
TRBD1	17	TRBV10-3	TRBJ2-2	NA	TGTGCCATCAGGTATCCGGACAGGGGGAGGGACACCGGGGAGCTGTTTTTT	CAIRYPDRGRDTGELFF
NA	13	TRBV5-1	TRBJ2-2	NA	TGCGCCAGCAGCAATCAGGGTGCCGGGGAGCTGTTTTTT	CASSNQGAGELFF
TRBD1	15	TRBV30	TRBJ1-6	NA	TGTGCCTGGAGTAGACAGGGACAGGGGAATTCACCCCTCCACTTT	CAWSRQGQGNSPLHF
NA	14	TRBV28	TRBJ1-1	large	TGTGCCAGCAGTCCCAGGGGCGCTTACACTGAAGCTTTCTTT	CASSPRGAYTEAFF
NA	15	TRBV6-2/TRBV6-3	TRBJ1-1	NA	TGTGCCAGCAGTTTCCGACGGGTTGGTTTCACTGAAGCTTTCTTT	CASSFRRVGFTEAFF
NA	11	TRBV18	TRBJ2-1	NA	TGTGCCAGCTCAGCAGAAGATGAGCAGTTCTTC	CASSAEDEQFF
TRBD2	16	TRBV9	TRBJ2-1	once	TGTGCCAGCAGCGTCGCGACTAGCGGGGGGGACAATGAGCAGTTCTTC	CASSVATSGGDNEQFF
NA	16	TRBV5-4	TRBJ2-6	NA	TGTGCCAGCATTGGACAACTACACTCTGGGGCCAACGTCCTGACTTTC	CASIGQLHSGANVLTF
NA	13	TRBV4-1	TRBJ1-2	NA	TGCGCCAGCAGCCAAGCGGGGAATTATGGCTACACCTTC	CASSQAGNYGYTF
NA	13	TRBV6-6	TRBJ1-2	NA	TGTGCCAGCAGTTCGGAGCCGTACTATGGCTACACCTTC	CASSSEPYYGYTF
NA	15	TRBV7-3	TRBJ1-6	few	TGTGCCAGCAGCTTAACGGCAGGTTATAATTCACCCCTCCACTTT	CASSLTAGYNSPLHF
NA	13	TRBV30	TRBJ2-5	NA	TGTGCCTGGAGCCTCGGGAGTCAAGAGACCCAGTACTTC	CAWSLGSQETQYF
TRBD2	14	TRBV5-1	TRBJ2-5	NA	TGCGCCAGCAGCGGCGGGACTAGCGGCGAGACCCAGTACTTC	CASSGGTSGETQYF
NA	16	TRBV5-6	TRBJ1-6	once	TGTGCCAGCAGCATACTCGGGGCCTCCTATAATTCACCCCTCCACTTT	CASSILGASYNSPLHF
NA	15	TRBV7-3	TRBJ1-2	NA	TGTGCCAGCAGCCTATCGGGGGGTTCTAACTATGGCTACACCTTC	CASSLSGGSNYGYTF
NA	14	TRBV6-5	TRBJ1-1	once	TGTGCCAGCAGACCCCTGCGGGCGAACTTGGAAGCTTTCTTT	CASRPLRANLEAFF
NA	11	TRBV5-1	TRBJ2-7	NA	TGCGCCAGCAGCTTCGAAAACGAGCAGTACTTC	CASSFENEQYF
NA	15	TRBV3-1/TRBV3-2	TRBJ1-1	NA	TGTGCCAGCAGCCACCTGACAGCGTTGAACACTGAAGCTTTCTTT	CASSHLTALNTEAFF
NA	14	TRBV5-1	TRBJ1-5	NA	TGCGCCAGCAGCTTGGAGGGTGGCAATCAGCCCCAGCATTTT	CASSLEGGNQPQHF
TRBD2	17	TRBV19	TRBJ2-1	NA	TGTGCCAGTAGTATATTCTGGGGGACTAGCGGGTCCAATGAGCAGTTCTTC	CASSIFWGTSGSNEQFF
NA	17	TRBV7-2	TRBJ1-1	NA	TGTGCCAGCAGCCCGAGACCCGCAGGGCCTATGAACACTGAAGCTTTCTTT	CASSPRPAGPMNTEAFF
NA	16	TRBV27	TRBJ2-2	NA	TGTGCCAGCAGTTATGGACTATACAACCAGGTTGGAGAGCTGTTTTTT	CASSYGLYNQVGELFF
NA	15	TRBV5-5	TRBJ1-1	few	TGTGCCAGCAGCTTCGAGTACAGAGCCGGAGGTGAAGCTTTCTTT	CASSFEYRAGGEAFF
NA	11	TRBV5-8	TRBJ1-1	NA	TGTGCCAGCAGCCGAAGCACTGAAGCTTTCTTT	CASSRSTEAFF
TRBD1	16	TRBV2	TRBJ1-2	NA	TGTGCCAGCAGTTGGGGGGGACAGGGGGCAAACTATGGCTACACCTTC	CASSWGGQGANYGYTF
NA	12	TRBV29-1	TRBJ2-4	NA	TGCAGCGTTGAGTGGGGGAAAAACATTCAGTACTTC	CSVEWGKNIQYF
TRBD1	16	TRBV24-1	TRBJ2-1	NA	TGTGCCACCAGTCGGGAGGGGACAGGGGGTAACAATGAGCAGTTCTTC	CATSREGTGGNNEQFF
NA	13	TRBV2	TRBJ1-5	NA	TGTGCCAGCAGGGAAGGCTTCCGGGGGCCCCAGCATTTT	CASREGFRGPQHF
TRBD1	15	TRBV30	TRBJ1-6	NA	TGTGCCTGCAGCCTTTGGACAGGGGATAATTCACCCCTCCACTTT	CACSLWTGDNSPLHF
NA	13	TRBV5-4	TRBJ2-5	NA	TGTGCCAGCAGCCTCAAGGGTGAAGAGACCCAGTACTTC	CASSLKGEETQYF
NA	11	TRBV20-1	TRBJ1-2	NA	TGCAGTGCTCTCCCCGGGACTGGCTACACCTTC	CSALPGTGYTF
NA	15	TRBV5-1	TRBJ2-3	NA	TGCGCCAGCAGCTTGTTCACAAACTCAGGAGATACGCAGTATTTT	CASSLFTNSGDTQYF
NA	10	TRBV29-1	TRBJ2-1	NA	TGCAGCGGACAGGAAGGTGAGCAGTTCTTC	CSGQEGEQFF
NA	11	TRBV12-3/TRBV12-4	TRBJ1-2	NA	TGTGCCAGCAGTTCAGACTATGGCTACACCTTC	CASSSDYGYTF
NA	12	TRBV19	TRBJ1-1	once	TGTGCCAGTAGTACCAGGGATACTGAAGCTTTCTTT	CASSTRDTEAFF
NA	14	TRBV6-5	TRBJ1-1	few	TGTGCCAGCAGATCGATAGGGGTAAACACTGAAGCTTTCTTT	CASRSIGVNTEAFF
TRBD1	17	TRBV5-5	TRBJ1-3	NA	TGTGCCAGCAGGGGGGGACCCCCGACAGGGGCTGGAAACACCATATATTTT	CASRGGPPTGAGNTIYF
NA	18	TRBV5-4	TRBJ1-1	NA	TGTGCCAGCAGCTTTGAATGGGGAATCCCTCCAATGAACACTGAAGCTTTCTTT	CASSFEWGIPPMNTEAFF
NA	15	TRBV1	TRBJ1-5	few	TGCACCAGCAGCTTAGCGGCAGGGAACAATCAGCCCCAGCATTTT	CTSSLAAGNNQPQHF
NA	15	TRBV7-2	TRBJ1-3	once	TGTGCCAGCAGTGCACTCCGGACTTCCGGAAACACCATATATTTT	CASSALRTSGNTIYF
NA	12	TRBV6-5	TRBJ1-2	NA	TGTGCCAGCAGTCCCGGACATTTCGGCTACACCTTC	CASSPGHFGYTF
NA	13	TRBV19	TRBJ2-7	NA	TGTGCCAGTAGTCGGGGCGTCTCCTACGAGCAGTACTTC	CASSRGVSYEQYF
NA	16	TRBV5-4	TRBJ2-6	NA	TGTGCCAGCAAGCCAGAACTCAACTCTGGGGCCAACGTCCTGACTTTC	CASKPELNSGANVLTF
TRBD1	15	TRBV19	TRBJ1-5	NA	TGTGCCAGTAGTAAAGGGACAGGGAATGGACAGCCCCAGCATTTT	CASSKGTGNGQPQHF
NA	13	TRBV19	TRBJ1-2	NA	TGTGCCAGTAGTATAGCGGGGGGGTATGGCTACACCTTC	CASSIAGGYGYTF
TRBD2	15	TRBV28	TRBJ2-1	NA	TGTGCCAGCAGATTCGGGACTAGCGGGGGCCGTGGGCAGTTCTTC	CASRFGTSGGRGQFF
NA	14	TRBV3-1/TRBV3-2	TRBJ2-6	NA	TGTGCCAGCAGCCTGGTCTCTGGGGCCAACGTCCTGACTTTC	CASSLVSGANVLTF
TRBD1	14	TRBV2	TRBJ1-4	NA	TGTGCCAGCACCCGGGGACAGGGTGGGGGAAAACTGTTTTTT	CASTRGQGGGKLFF
TRBD1	15	TRBV4-3	TRBJ2-2	NA	TGCGCCAGCAGCCAGTGGGGGACAGACTCCGGGGAGCTGTTTTTT	CASSQWGTDSGELFF